This TCR beta chain was found in a study of Ad26.COV2.S vaccination and SARS-CoV-2 variants. Across the study: Recipients of Ad26.COV2.S got it intramuscularly, once or twice 56 days apart. General study points: Recipients of either vaccine or placebo displayed similar breadth of non-spike TCRs.

Libraries were prepared by immunoSEQ multiplex PCR; TCRdb keeps only in-frame clonotypes and omits some of them. This sample carries around 340,000 clones, about 88% of them seen once, and the ten largest clones take around a tenth. In the case of this clone: Its antigen is still unknown.

This CDR3 spans 17 amino acids. V lost 2 bases to trimming and J lost 2 bases, with 17 bases between them. CDR1 is SGHAT and CDR2 is FQNNGV in the germline V gene. Documented treatment: around 19 received Ad26.COV2.S at low or high dose, single or two shots; roughly 5 received placebo; per-sample allocation not given. Samples analyzed were those drawn on day 63 after the first vaccine or placebo injection. It was an adult aged 18-55 years in Boston who was the donor. V and J are TRBV11-2 and TRBJ2-3; TRBD1 is a possible D gene (5 bases). Here the sequenced sample was peripheral blood, taken in a trial of Ad26.COV2.S vaccine versus placebo. The receptor was isolated from a person aged 18-60 years who received the Ad26.COV2.S COVID-19 vaccine or a placebo. CDR3 sequence (DNA): TGTGCCAGCAGCTTAAGGTTATCATCGGACAACACAGATACGCAGTATTTT. Residues: CASSLRLSSDNTDTQYF. The variable domain in full, with the rest retrieved from reference TRBV11-2 and TRBJ2-3, is EAGVAQSPRYKIIEKRQSVAFWCNPISGHATLYWYQQILGQGPKLLIQFQNNGVVDDSQLPKDRFSAERLKGVDSTLKIQPAKLEDSAVYLCASSLRLSSDNTDTQYFGPGTRLTVL.